Here is one TCR beta chain with its context. This record comes from a study of beta chain features in type 1 diabetes. CDR1 MGHDK and CDR2 SYGVNS come from the germline V gene. V was clipped by 8 bases and J by 7 bases; unmatched bases: 11. This CDR3 contains 14 residues. Expressed TCRB transcripts were sequenced because the isolated RNA had all been reverse transcribed beforehand. Here immunoSEQ multiplex PCR was the method, and the copy in TCRdb shows in-frame clones only, minus some. The data show hundreds of thousands of clones, around 12% seen once. The sequenced material came from naive CD4+ T cells from blood. This chain uses TRBV25-1 with TRBJ2-7; 10 bases are a match to TRBD1. This TCR was recovered from a man aged 18 to 29 in good health. CDR3 bases: TGTGCCAGCGAACCCGGGACAGGGGTAGATGAGCAGTACTTC. It encodes CASEPGTGVDEQYF.